Listed below are T cell receptor beta chains from one sample, sequenced in a study of blood T cell repertoires in COVID-19. Measured with immunoSEQ multiplex PCR; TCRdb has only the in-frame clones, and not every one. The sample has tens of thousands of clones; roughly 86% are singletons. Sequenced: peripheral blood. Every receptor here comes from a man in his sixties with active or convalescent COVID-19. Each CDR3 is given with its conserved first and last residue. The order of the fields is J gene, clone size, V gene, D gene, CDR3 protein, CDR3 DNA. D genes are given only for firm matches. Clone size is not always given. Where it is, it says once, few, many or a class for expanded clones.

J gene: TRBJ1-1; clone size: once; V gene: TRBV28; D gene: -; CDR3 protein: CASSRGQNTEAFF; CDR3 DNA: TGTGCCAGCAGTCGAGGGCAGAACACTGAAGCTTTCTTT
J gene: TRBJ1-3; clone size: few; V gene: TRBV14; D gene: TRBD1; CDR3 protein: CASSQDRKTGGSGNTIYF; CDR3 DNA: TGTGCCAGCAGCCAAGATCGTAAGACAGGGGGCTCTGGAAACACCATATATTTT
J gene: TRBJ1-2; clone size: -; V gene: TRBV5-8; D gene: -; CDR3 protein: CASSGGNWRAYGYTF; CDR3 DNA: TGTGCCAGCAGCGGCGGGAACTGGCGGGCCTATGGCTACACCTTC
J gene: TRBJ2-3; clone size: -; V gene: TRBV7-3; D gene: TRBD1; CDR3 protein: CASSHRTGHTDTQYF; CDR3 DNA: TGTGCCAGCAGCCACAGGACAGGGCACACAGATACGCAGTATTTT
J gene: TRBJ1-2; clone size: -; V gene: TRBV7-9; D gene: -; CDR3 protein: CASSLFAEVYGYTF; CDR3 DNA: TGTGCCAGCAGCCTCTTTGCAGAAGTCTATGGCTACACCTTC
J gene: TRBJ1-1; clone size: -; V gene: TRBV2; D gene: TRBD1; CDR3 protein: CASSGAGTDWNTEAFF; CDR3 DNA: TGTGCCAGCAGTGGGGCGGGGACAGATTGGAACACTGAAGCTTTCTTT
J gene: TRBJ2-7; clone size: -; V gene: TRBV6-5; D gene: TRBD2; CDR3 protein: CASAGEPSYEQYF; CDR3 DNA: TGTGCCAGCGCGGGGGAACCCTCCTACGAGCAGTACTTC
J gene: TRBJ1-2; clone size: few; V gene: TRBV12-3/TRBV12-4; D gene: -; CDR3 protein: CASSNQGIYGYTF; CDR3 DNA: TGTGCCAGCAGTAATCAGGGAATCTATGGCTACACCTTC
J gene: TRBJ1-2; clone size: -; V gene: TRBV20-1; D gene: -; CDR3 protein: CSAHREYGYTF; CDR3 DNA: TGCAGTGCTCACCGAGAGTATGGCTACACCTTC
J gene: TRBJ1-2; clone size: -; V gene: TRBV7-2; D gene: -; CDR3 protein: CASSLTPDTTNYGYTF; CDR3 DNA: TGTGCCAGCAGCTTAACGCCCGACACCACTAACTATGGCTACACCTTC
J gene: TRBJ1-2; clone size: -; V gene: TRBV5-1; D gene: -; CDR3 protein: CASSLDAGYGYTF; CDR3 DNA: TGCGCCAGCAGCTTGGACGCGGGCTATGGCTACACCTTC
J gene: TRBJ2-5; clone size: -; V gene: TRBV7-2; D gene: TRBD2; CDR3 protein: CASSDASGGARETQYF; CDR3 DNA: TGTGCCAGCAGCGACGCTAGCGGGGGGGCCAGGGAGACCCAGTACTTC
J gene: TRBJ1-4; clone size: few; V gene: TRBV7-9; D gene: TRBD1; CDR3 protein: CASSLRTGGIEKLFF; CDR3 DNA: TGTGCCAGCAGCTTACGGACAGGGGGAATTGAAAAACTGTTTTTT
J gene: TRBJ1-5; clone size: once; V gene: TRBV19; D gene: TRBD1; CDR3 protein: CASSRDRGNQPQHF; CDR3 DNA: TGTGCCAGTAGTAGGGACAGGGGGAATCAGCCCCAGCATTTT
J gene: TRBJ1-5; clone size: -; V gene: TRBV15; D gene: -; CDR3 protein: CATSRELTDHNQHF; CDR3 DNA: TGTGCCACCAGCAGGGAGTTGACAGATCACAACCAGCATTTT
J gene: TRBJ1-2; clone size: -; V gene: TRBV3-1/TRBV3-2; D gene: TRBD1; CDR3 protein: CASSHWDSSTYGYTF; CDR3 DNA: TGTGCCAGCAGCCACTGGGACAGTTCCACCTATGGCTACACCTTC
J gene: TRBJ2-7; clone size: -; V gene: TRBV27; D gene: -; CDR3 protein: CASSFWGRLREQYF; CDR3 DNA: TGTGCCAGCAGTTTTTGGGGGAGGCTTCGGGAGCAGTACTTC
J gene: TRBJ2-5; clone size: -; V gene: TRBV18; D gene: -; CDR3 protein: CASSRGQQETQYF; CDR3 DNA: TGTGCCAGCTCACGAGGACAGCAAGAGACCCAGTACTTC
J gene: TRBJ2-1; clone size: -; V gene: TRBV18; D gene: -; CDR3 protein: CASSRDRRTSIDQFF; CDR3 DNA: TGTGCCAGCTCGAGAGACAGGAGGACATCAATAGACCAGTTCTTC
J gene: TRBJ2-5; clone size: -; V gene: TRBV10-3; D gene: -; CDR3 protein: CASAGVGVQETQYF; CDR3 DNA: TGTGCCTCCGCCGGGGTGGGTGTCCAAGAGACCCAGTACTTC
J gene: TRBJ2-5; clone size: -; V gene: TRBV14; D gene: -; CDR3 protein: CASSYNPETGPTYQETQYF; CDR3 DNA: TGTGCCAGCAGCTACAACCCCGAGACAGGCCCCACGTACCAAGAGACCCAGTACTTC
J gene: TRBJ1-2; clone size: -; V gene: TRBV6-1; D gene: TRBD1; CDR3 protein: CASSERQGAIHGYTF; CDR3 DNA: TGTGCCAGCAGTGAACGACAGGGGGCGATACATGGCTACACCTTC
J gene: TRBJ2-5; clone size: -; V gene: TRBV7-2; D gene: -; CDR3 protein: CASSLTFQETQYF; CDR3 DNA: TGTGCCAGCAGCTTAACCTTTCAGGAGACCCAGTACTTC
J gene: TRBJ1-6; clone size: -; V gene: TRBV4-2; D gene: TRBD1; CDR3 protein: CASSPGQDYSPLHF; CDR3 DNA: TGTGCCAGCAGCCCCGGACAGGACTATTCACCCCTCCACTTT
J gene: TRBJ1-2; clone size: -; V gene: TRBV2; D gene: -; CDR3 protein: CASSVGGGYGYTF; CDR3 DNA: TGTGCCAGCAGTGTCGGGGGGGGTTATGGCTACACCTTC
J gene: TRBJ1-2; clone size: -; V gene: TRBV6-5; D gene: TRBD1; CDR3 protein: CASSPSDRLFYGYTF; CDR3 DNA: TGTGCCAGCAGCCCATCGGACAGGTTATTCTATGGCTACACCTTC
J gene: TRBJ2-7; clone size: few; V gene: TRBV28; D gene: -; CDR3 protein: CASKIEDSSYEQYF; CDR3 DNA: TGTGCCAGCAAAATTGAGGACAGCTCCTACGAGCAGTACTTC
J gene: TRBJ1-6; clone size: -; V gene: TRBV6-6; D gene: -; CDR3 protein: CASSYSGTFDSPLHF; CDR3 DNA: TGTGCCAGCAGTTACTCGGGGACTTTTGATTCACCCCTCCACTTT
J gene: TRBJ2-3; clone size: once; V gene: TRBV28; D gene: TRBD1; CDR3 protein: CASSRLGQGAQNDPTDTQYF; CDR3 DNA: TGTGCCAGCAGCCGCCTGGGACAGGGGGCGCAGAATGACCCCACAGATACGCAGTATTTT
J gene: TRBJ1-3; clone size: -; V gene: TRBV7-8; D gene: -; CDR3 protein: CASSYRSGNTIYF; CDR3 DNA: TGTGCCAGCAGCTACAGGTCTGGAAACACCATATATTTT
J gene: TRBJ2-7; clone size: -; V gene: TRBV4-2; D gene: TRBD2; CDR3 protein: CASSQEGFGTSGGPDSYEQYF; CDR3 DNA: TGTGCCAGCAGCCAAGAGGGGTTTGGGACTAGCGGGGGGCCCGACTCCTACGAGCAGTACTTC
J gene: TRBJ2-7; clone size: few; V gene: TRBV28; D gene: -; CDR3 protein: CASSARREQYF; CDR3 DNA: TGTGCCAGCAGCGCCCGGAGGGAGCAGTACTTC
J gene: TRBJ1-2; clone size: -; V gene: TRBV28; D gene: TRBD1; CDR3 protein: CASILGTDRDGYTF; CDR3 DNA: TGTGCCAGCATCCTTGGGACCGACAGGGATGGCTACACCTTC
J gene: TRBJ1-1; clone size: -; V gene: TRBV2; D gene: -; CDR3 protein: CASSDQMNTEAFF; CDR3 DNA: TGTGCCAGCAGTGACCAGATGAACACTGAAGCTTTCTTT
J gene: TRBJ1-1; clone size: -; V gene: TRBV20-1; D gene: -; CDR3 protein: CSALTGEAFF; CDR3 DNA: TGCAGTGCTCTAACAGGAGAAGCTTTCTTT
J gene: TRBJ2-7; clone size: -; V gene: TRBV18; D gene: -; CDR3 protein: CASSQLTDSYEQYF; CDR3 DNA: TGTGCCAGCTCCCAGTTGACAGACTCCTACGAGCAGTACTTC
J gene: TRBJ1-6; clone size: -; V gene: TRBV12-3/TRBV12-4; D gene: TRBD1; CDR3 protein: CATRTGFSPLHF; CDR3 DNA: TGTGCCACCCGGACAGGGTTTTCACCCCTCCACTTT
J gene: TRBJ2-7; clone size: -; V gene: TRBV11-1; D gene: -; CDR3 protein: CASSLGGLTSGEQYF; CDR3 DNA: TGTGCCAGCAGCTTAGGCGGGCTAACTTCGGGAGAGCAGTACTTC
J gene: TRBJ2-4; clone size: -; V gene: TRBV5-4; D gene: TRBD1; CDR3 protein: CASSSGTGVNIQYF; CDR3 DNA: TGTGCCAGCAGTTCCGGGACAGGGGTCAACATTCAGTACTTC
J gene: TRBJ1-1; clone size: -; V gene: TRBV7-2; D gene: -; CDR3 protein: CASSLALGNTEAFF; CDR3 DNA: TGTGCCAGCAGCTTAGCGCTAGGGAACACTGAAGCTTTCTTT
J gene: TRBJ2-5; clone size: -; V gene: TRBV29-1; D gene: -; CDR3 protein: CSWGGAQETQYF; CDR3 DNA: TGCAGCTGGGGGGGGGCCCAAGAGACCCAGTACTTC
J gene: TRBJ1-6; clone size: -; V gene: TRBV6-5; D gene: -; CDR3 protein: CASRRREDSPLHF; CDR3 DNA: TGTGCCAGCAGGCGCAGGGAGGATTCACCCCTCCACTTT
J gene: TRBJ2-2; clone size: few; V gene: TRBV9; D gene: TRBD2; CDR3 protein: CASSVLSSGVTGELFF; CDR3 DNA: TGTGCCAGCAGCGTATTGTCTAGCGGGGTGACCGGGGAGCTGTTTTTT
J gene: TRBJ2-1; clone size: -; V gene: TRBV2; D gene: TRBD2; CDR3 protein: CASSETGGYEQFF; CDR3 DNA: TGTGCCAGCAGTGAGACGGGGGGGTATGAGCAGTTCTTC
J gene: TRBJ1-3; clone size: -; V gene: TRBV28; D gene: -; CDR3 protein: CASSWTGSKGNTIYF; CDR3 DNA: TGTGCCAGCAGTTGGACCGGGAGTAAGGGAAACACCATATATTTT
J gene: TRBJ1-2; clone size: -; V gene: TRBV5-6; D gene: TRBD1; CDR3 protein: CASSGGQVYGYTF; CDR3 DNA: TGTGCCAGCAGCGGGGGACAGGTCTATGGCTACACCTTC
J gene: TRBJ1-4; clone size: -; V gene: TRBV3-1/TRBV3-2; D gene: -; CDR3 protein: CASSLQGSEKLFF; CDR3 DNA: TGTGCCAGCAGCCTACAGGGCTCTGAAAAACTGTTTTTT
J gene: TRBJ2-7; clone size: once; V gene: TRBV30; D gene: -; CDR3 protein: CAWSSGRDYEQYF; CDR3 DNA: TGTGCCTGGAGTTCGGGCAGGGACTACGAGCAGTACTTC
J gene: TRBJ1-2; clone size: -; V gene: TRBV4-1; D gene: TRBD1; CDR3 protein: CASSQDRGLYGYTF; CDR3 DNA: TGCGCCAGCAGCCAAGATAGGGGGCTCTATGGCTACACCTTC
J gene: TRBJ1-1; clone size: -; V gene: TRBV6-5; D gene: -; CDR3 protein: CASSYSGGPLIEAFF; CDR3 DNA: TGTGCCAGCAGTTACTCTGGCGGGCCGCTGATTGAAGCTTTCTTT
J gene: TRBJ2-3; clone size: -; V gene: TRBV7-3; D gene: TRBD2; CDR3 protein: CASSLASGAGTDTQYF; CDR3 DNA: TGTGCCAGCAGCTTAGCTAGCGGGGCGGGCACAGATACGCAGTATTTT
J gene: TRBJ1-5; clone size: -; V gene: TRBV28; D gene: TRBD1; CDR3 protein: CASRSSDRATNQPQHF; CDR3 DNA: TGTGCCAGCAGATCATCGGACAGGGCTACTAATCAGCCCCAGCATTTT
J gene: TRBJ2-7; clone size: once; V gene: TRBV11-2; D gene: TRBD1; CDR3 protein: CASSFPGGLEQYF; CDR3 DNA: TGTGCCAGCAGCTTTCCAGGGGGCCTCGAGCAGTACTTC
J gene: TRBJ1-4; clone size: -; V gene: TRBV7-9; D gene: -; CDR3 protein: CASSFTEQNEKLFF; CDR3 DNA: TGTGCCAGCAGCTTTACAGAACAAAATGAAAAACTGTTTTTT
J gene: TRBJ1-5; clone size: -; V gene: TRBV7-3; D gene: TRBD1; CDR3 protein: CASSLGQGQPQHF; CDR3 DNA: TGTGCCAGCAGCTTAGGACAGGGACAGCCCCAGCATTTT
J gene: TRBJ1-2; clone size: -; V gene: TRBV3-1/TRBV3-2; D gene: -; CDR3 protein: CASSPGIAVFGYTF; CDR3 DNA: TGTGCCAGCAGCCCGGGAATCGCCGTCTTCGGCTACACCTTC
J gene: TRBJ1-6; clone size: -; V gene: TRBV19; D gene: -; CDR3 protein: CASSRRESSYNSPLHF; CDR3 DNA: TGTGCCAGTAGTCGGCGGGAAAGCTCCTATAATTCACCCCTCCACTTT